There are many counts of the clone carrying this T cell receptor (beta chain). Its antigen is not identified. From the germline J gene comes the end of the CDR3, since the read stops 3 residues before it. The data originate from a study of T cell clonality in common variable immunodeficiency. Donors gave roughly 4.5 to 9 ml heparinized peripheral whole blood. Germline CDR1 is SGHTA and CDR2 is FQGNSA. The V and J ends lost 5 bases and 6 bases respectively, with 9 bases between them. CDR3 length: 12 residues. The assay was immunoSEQ multiplex PCR, and TCRdb's table has in-frame clones only and misses some. The data show about 44,000 clones, none appearing only once, with 8% to 13% held by the ten largest. Notes on the study in general: Common variable immunodeficiency TCR beta sequences reportedly had fewer deletions and N-nucleotide insertions.

The chain employs TRBV7-2 and TRBJ2-3; no definite D call. Sequenced sample: peripheral blood mononuclear cells. The sequence came from a person aged 18 to 75 in good health. This CDR3 reads CASSPPRDTQYF. CDR3 DNA, as far as it was read: TGTGCCAGCAGCCCCCCAAGGGATACG. The full variable domain, completed using reference TRBV7-2 and TRBJ2-3, is GAGVSQSPSNKVTEKGKDVELRCDPISGHTALYWYRQSLGQGLEFLIYFQGNSAPDKSGLPSDRFSAERTGGSVSTLTIQRTQQEDSAVYLCASSPPRDTQYFGPGTRLTVL.